Sequencing of this TCR beta chain was carried out in a study of shared T cell receptors in the human thymus. Sequenced by immunoSEQ multiplex PCR; TCRdb stores in-frame clones only, minus some. In the table there are over 650,000 clones, more than 70% of which are singletons. The germline V gene encodes CDR1 SQVTM and CDR2 ANQGSEA. Trimming removed 2 bases from V and 11 bases from J, with 12 bases in between. This CDR3 comprises 11 residues. These data were also filed under a second study, of human thymus T cells. That paper adds: Thymus tissue for the work was resected from patients undergoing corrective heart surgery. Overlap was high between thymic repertoires from unrelated individuals, as reported in related research.

The J gene is TRBJ1-1, the V gene TRBV29-1, with no clear D. This receptor was obtained from a boy under two years old with a congenital heart defect. Sequenced input: thymocytes. CDR3 coding DNA: TGCAGCGTTGAAAGAGGGAGGAGTGCTTTCTTT. Residues: CSVERGRSAFF.